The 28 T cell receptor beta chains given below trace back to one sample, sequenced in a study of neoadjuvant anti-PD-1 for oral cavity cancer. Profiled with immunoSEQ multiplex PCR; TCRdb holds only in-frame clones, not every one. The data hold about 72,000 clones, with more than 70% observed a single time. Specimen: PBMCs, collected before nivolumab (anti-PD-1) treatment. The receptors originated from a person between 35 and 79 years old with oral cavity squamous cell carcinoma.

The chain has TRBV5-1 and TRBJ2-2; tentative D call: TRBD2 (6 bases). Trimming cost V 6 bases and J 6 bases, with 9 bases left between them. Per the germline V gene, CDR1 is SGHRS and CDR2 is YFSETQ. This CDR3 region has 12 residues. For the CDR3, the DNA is TGCGCCAGCACAAGGGAGGCCGGGGAGCTGTTTTTT. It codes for CASTREAGELFF.

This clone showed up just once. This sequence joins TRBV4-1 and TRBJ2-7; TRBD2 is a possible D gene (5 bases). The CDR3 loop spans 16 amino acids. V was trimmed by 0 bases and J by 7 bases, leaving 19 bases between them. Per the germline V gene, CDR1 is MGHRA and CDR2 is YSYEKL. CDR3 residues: CASSQDSIRRDGEQYF. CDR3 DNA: TGCGCCAGCAGCCAAGATTCAATCAGACGGGATGGAGAGCAGTACTTC.

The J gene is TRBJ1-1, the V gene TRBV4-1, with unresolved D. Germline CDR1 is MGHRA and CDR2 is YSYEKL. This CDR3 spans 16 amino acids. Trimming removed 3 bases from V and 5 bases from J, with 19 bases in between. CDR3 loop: CASSQGVIRSGTEAFF. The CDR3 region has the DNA TGCGCCAGCAGCCAGGGAGTCATTAGGAGCGGGACTGAAGCTTTCTTT.

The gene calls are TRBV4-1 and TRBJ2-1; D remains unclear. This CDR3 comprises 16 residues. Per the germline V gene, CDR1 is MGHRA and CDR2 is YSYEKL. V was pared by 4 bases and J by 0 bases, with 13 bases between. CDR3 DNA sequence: TGCGCCAGCAGCCTCCTTCCTACCAGCTCCTACAATGAGCAGTTCTTC. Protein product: CASSLLPTSSYNEQFF.

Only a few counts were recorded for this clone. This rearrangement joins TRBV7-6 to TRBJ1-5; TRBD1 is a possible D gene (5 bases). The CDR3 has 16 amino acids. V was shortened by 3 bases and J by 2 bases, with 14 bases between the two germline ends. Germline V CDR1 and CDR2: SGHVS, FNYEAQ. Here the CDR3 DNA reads TGTGCCAGCAGCTTGTACTACAGGTCGGGCAATCAGCCCCAGCATTTT. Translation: CASSLYYRSGNQPQHF.

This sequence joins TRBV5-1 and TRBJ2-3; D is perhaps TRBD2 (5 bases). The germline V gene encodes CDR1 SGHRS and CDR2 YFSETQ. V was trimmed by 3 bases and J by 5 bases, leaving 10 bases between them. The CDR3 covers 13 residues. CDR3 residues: CASSSAEGDTQYF. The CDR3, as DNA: TGCGCCAGCAGCTCGGCAGAGGGAGATACGCAGTATTTT.

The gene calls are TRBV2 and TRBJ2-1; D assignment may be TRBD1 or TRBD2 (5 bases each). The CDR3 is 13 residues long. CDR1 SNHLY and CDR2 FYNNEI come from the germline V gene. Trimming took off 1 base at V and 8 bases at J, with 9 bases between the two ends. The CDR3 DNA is TGTGCCAGCAGTGAAGTAAGGGGAGATGAGCAGTTCTTC. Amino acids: CASSEVRGDEQFF.

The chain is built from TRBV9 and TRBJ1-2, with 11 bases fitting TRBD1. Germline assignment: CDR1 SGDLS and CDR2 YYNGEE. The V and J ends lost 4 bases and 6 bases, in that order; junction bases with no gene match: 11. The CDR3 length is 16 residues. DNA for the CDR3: TGTGCCAGCAGCATGCGGGACAGGGGGTTTTTGGATGGCTACACCTTC. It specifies CASSMRDRGFLDGYTF.

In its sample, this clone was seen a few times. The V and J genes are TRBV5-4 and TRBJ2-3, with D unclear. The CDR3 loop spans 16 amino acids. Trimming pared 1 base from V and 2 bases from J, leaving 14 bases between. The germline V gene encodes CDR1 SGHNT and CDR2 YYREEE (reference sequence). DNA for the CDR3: TGTGCCAGCAGCTTGAGTGATTGGTACAACACAGATACGCAGTATTTT. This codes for CASSLSDWYNTDTQYF. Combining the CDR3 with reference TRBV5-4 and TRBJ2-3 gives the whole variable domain ETGVTQSPTHLIKTRGQQVTLRCSSQSGHNTVSWYQQALGQGPQFIFQYYREEENGRGNFPPRFSGLQFPNYSSELNVNALELDDSALYLCASSLSDWYNTDTQYFGPGTRLTVL.

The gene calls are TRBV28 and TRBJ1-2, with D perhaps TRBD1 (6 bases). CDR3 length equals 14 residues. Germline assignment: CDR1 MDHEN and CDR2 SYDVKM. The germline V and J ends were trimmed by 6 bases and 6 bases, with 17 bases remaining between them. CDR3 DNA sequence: TGTGCCAGCAGGAACAGGGTACCATGGGATGGCTACACCTTC. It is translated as CASRNRVPWDGYTF.

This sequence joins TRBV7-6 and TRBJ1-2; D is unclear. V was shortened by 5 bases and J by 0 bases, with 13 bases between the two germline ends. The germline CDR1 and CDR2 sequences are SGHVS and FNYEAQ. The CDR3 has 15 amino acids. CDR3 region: CASSAGSAPNYGYTF. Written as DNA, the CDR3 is TGTGCCAGCAGCGCCGGCTCAGCCCCTAACTATGGCTACACCTTC.

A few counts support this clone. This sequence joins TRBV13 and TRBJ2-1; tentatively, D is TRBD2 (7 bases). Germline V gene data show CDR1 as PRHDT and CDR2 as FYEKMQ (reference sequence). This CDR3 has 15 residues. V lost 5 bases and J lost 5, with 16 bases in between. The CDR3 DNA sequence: TGTGCCAGCAGCCCTTGGGGGGGCGAAAACAATGAGCAGTTCTTC. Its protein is CASSPWGGENNEQFF. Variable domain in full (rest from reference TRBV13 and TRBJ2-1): AAGVIQSPRHLIKEKRETATLKCYPIPRHDTVYWYQQGPGQDPQFLISFYEKMQSDKGSIPDRFSAQQFSDYHSELNMSSLELGDSALYFCASSPWGGENNEQFFGPGTRLTVL.

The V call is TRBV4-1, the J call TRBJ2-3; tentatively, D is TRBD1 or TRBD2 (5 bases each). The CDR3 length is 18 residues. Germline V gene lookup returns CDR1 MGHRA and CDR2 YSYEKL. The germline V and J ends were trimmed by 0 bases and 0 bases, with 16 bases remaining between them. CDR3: CASSQDLPRGASTDTQYF. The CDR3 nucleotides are TGCGCCAGCAGCCAAGATCTTCCAAGGGGAGCTAGCACAGATACGCAGTATTTT.

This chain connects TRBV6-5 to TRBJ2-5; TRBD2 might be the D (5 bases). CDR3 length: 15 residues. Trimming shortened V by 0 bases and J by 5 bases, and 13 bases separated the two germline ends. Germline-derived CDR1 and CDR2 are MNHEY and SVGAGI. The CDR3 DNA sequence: TGTGCCAGCAGTTACTCGAGTACGGAGCGGGAGACCCAGTACTTC. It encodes CASSYSSTERETQYF.

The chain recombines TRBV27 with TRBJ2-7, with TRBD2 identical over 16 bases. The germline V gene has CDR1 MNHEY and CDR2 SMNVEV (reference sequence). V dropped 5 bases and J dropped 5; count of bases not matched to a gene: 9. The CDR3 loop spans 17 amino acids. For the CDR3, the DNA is TGTGCCAGCAGTAAGGGACTAGCGGGAGGGCCAGTCCACGAGCAGTACTTC. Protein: CASSKGLAGGPVHEQYF.

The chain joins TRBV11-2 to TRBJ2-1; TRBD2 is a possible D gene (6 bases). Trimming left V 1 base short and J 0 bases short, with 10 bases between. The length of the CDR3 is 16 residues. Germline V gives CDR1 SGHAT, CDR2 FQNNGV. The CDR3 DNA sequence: TGTGCCAGCAGCTTAGTAGGAGGGTTCTCCTACAATGAGCAGTTCTTC. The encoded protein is CASSLVGGFSYNEQFF.

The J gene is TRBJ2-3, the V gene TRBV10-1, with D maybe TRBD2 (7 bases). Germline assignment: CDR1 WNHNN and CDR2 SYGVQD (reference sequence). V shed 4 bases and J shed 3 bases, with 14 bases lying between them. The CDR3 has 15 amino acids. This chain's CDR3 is CASSVQKGGTDTQYF. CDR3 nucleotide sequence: TGCGCCAGCAGTGTTCAGAAGGGGGGGACAGATACGCAGTATTTT.

The CDR3 sequence is CASTSNAGATGELFF. The CDR3 nucleotides read TGTGCCAGTACGTCCAACGCGGGAGCCACCGGGGAGCTGTTTTTT. The chain employs TRBV19 and TRBJ2-2, with 7 positions matching TRBD2. The CDR3 sequence is 15 residues long. The J segment lost 4 bases and the V segment lost 7 bases, leaving 9 bases of the junction unmatched. Germline assignment: CDR1 LNHDA and CDR2 SQIVND (reference sequence).

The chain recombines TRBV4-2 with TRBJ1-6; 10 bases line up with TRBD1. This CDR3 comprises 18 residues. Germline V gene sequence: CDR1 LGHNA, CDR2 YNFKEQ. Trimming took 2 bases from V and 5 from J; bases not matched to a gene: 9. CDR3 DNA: TGTGCCAGCAGCCAACCCCGCAGGACAGGGGGAGATAATTCACCCCTCCACTTT. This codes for CASSQPRRTGGDNSPLHF.

The chain's CDR3 is CAWNGRGGTGELFF. The CDR3 DNA follows: TGTGCCTGGAACGGGCGGGGGGGCACCGGGGAGCTGTTTTTT. The V and J genes are TRBV30 and TRBJ2-2; 9 bases fit TRBD2. CDR3 length equals 14 residues. The germline CDR1 and CDR2 sequences are GTSNPN and SVGIG (reference sequence). V was clipped by 4 bases and J by 4 bases; unmatched bases: 4.

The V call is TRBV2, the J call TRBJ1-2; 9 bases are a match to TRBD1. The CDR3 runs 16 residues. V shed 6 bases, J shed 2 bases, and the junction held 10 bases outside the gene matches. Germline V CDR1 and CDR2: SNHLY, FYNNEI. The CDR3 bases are TGTGCCAGCAGCGCAACGTGGGACAGGGAAAACTATGGCTACACCTTC. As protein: CASSATWDRENYGYTF.

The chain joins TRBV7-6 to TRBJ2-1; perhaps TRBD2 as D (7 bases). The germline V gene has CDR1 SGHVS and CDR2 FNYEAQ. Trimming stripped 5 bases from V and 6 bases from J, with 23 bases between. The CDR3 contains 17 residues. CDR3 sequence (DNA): TGTGCCAGCAGCGTAGGGGGAGGGACCCTCCTCGGCAATGAGCAGTTCTTC. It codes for CASSVGGGTLLGNEQFF.

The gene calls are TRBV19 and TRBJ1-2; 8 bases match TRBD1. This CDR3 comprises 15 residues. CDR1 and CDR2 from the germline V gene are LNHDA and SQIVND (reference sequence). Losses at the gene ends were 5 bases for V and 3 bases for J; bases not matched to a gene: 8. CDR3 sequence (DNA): TGTGCCAGTAGTGCCAAGGGACAGGTCGACTATGGCTACACCTTC. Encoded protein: CASSAKGQVDYGYTF.

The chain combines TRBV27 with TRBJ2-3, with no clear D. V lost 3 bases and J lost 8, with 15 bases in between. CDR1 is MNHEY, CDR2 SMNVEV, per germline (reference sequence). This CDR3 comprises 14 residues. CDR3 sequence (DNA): TGTGCCAGCAGTTTGCGGCTGGCGTTTGGTACGCAGTATTTT. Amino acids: CASSLRLAFGTQYF.

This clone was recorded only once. CDR3 nucleotides: TGCGCCAGCAGAGGACTCGAATCTGGGGAAAATGAAAAACTGTTTTTT. Amino acid sequence: CASRGLESGENEKLFF. This chain joins TRBV5-1 and TRBJ1-4; D not resolved. Germline V gene sequence: CDR1 SGHRS, CDR2 YFSETQ. Trimming cost V 5 bases and J 5 bases, with 19 bases left between them. The CDR3 is made up of 16 amino acids.

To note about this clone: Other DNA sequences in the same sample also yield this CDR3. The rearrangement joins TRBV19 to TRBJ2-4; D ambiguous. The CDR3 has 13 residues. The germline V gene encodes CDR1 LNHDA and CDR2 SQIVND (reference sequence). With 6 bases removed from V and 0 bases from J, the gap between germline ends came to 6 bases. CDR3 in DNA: TGTGCCAGTAGGGGTTTAGCCAAAAACATTCAGTACTTC. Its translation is CASRGLAKNIQYF.

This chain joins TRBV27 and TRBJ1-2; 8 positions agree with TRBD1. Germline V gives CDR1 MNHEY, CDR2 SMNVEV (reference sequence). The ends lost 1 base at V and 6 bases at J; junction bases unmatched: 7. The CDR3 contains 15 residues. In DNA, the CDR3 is TGTGCCAGCAGTTTATTCGGGACAGGAAACGATGGCTACACCTTC. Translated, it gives CASSLFGTGNDGYTF.

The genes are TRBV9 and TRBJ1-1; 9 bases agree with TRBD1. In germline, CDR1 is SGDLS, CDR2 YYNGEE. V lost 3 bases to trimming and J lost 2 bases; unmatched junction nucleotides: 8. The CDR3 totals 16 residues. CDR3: CASSDKLDRGNTEAFF. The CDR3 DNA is TGTGCCAGCAGCGATAAGCTGGACAGGGGAAACACTGAAGCTTTCTTT.